This is a list of T cell receptor beta chains from one sample in a study of T cells after yellow fever vaccination. MiXCR, run by TCRdb on the 5' RACE reads, gives a single entry per CDR3 protein. The sample records some 120,000 distinct CDR3 sequences, over 12% being singletons. The sequencing here drew on CD8+ T cells sorted from PBMCs, taken 5 days after the yellow fever booster vaccination. The receptor source for this set is a young man who received the YFV17D yellow fever vaccine. Both conserved end residues are trimmed from each CDR3. The D gene is left open where the match is weak.

D gene: -; J gene: TRBJ2-5; V gene: TRBV11-3; CDR3 protein: ASSSHGGQQETQY
D gene: TRBD1; J gene: TRBJ1-6; V gene: TRBV7-6; CDR3 protein: ASSLAETGRNSPLH
D gene: -; J gene: TRBJ1-5; V gene: TRBV11-3; CDR3 protein: ASSVCDGVTGRNQPQH
D gene: -; J gene: TRBJ2-5; V gene: TRBV2; CDR3 protein: ASSNPEQTQY
D gene: -; J gene: TRBJ1-5; V gene: TRBV12-3/TRBV12-4; CDR3 protein: ASSSSGHDSNQPQH
D gene: -; J gene: TRBJ1-5; V gene: TRBV4-1; CDR3 protein: ASSQFVGSNQPQH
D gene: -; J gene: TRBJ2-7; V gene: TRBV7-6; CDR3 protein: ASSSRTDSYEQY
D gene: TRBD2; J gene: TRBJ2-4; V gene: TRBV7-9; CDR3 protein: ASTPGASGGGNIQY
D gene: -; J gene: TRBJ2-7; V gene: TRBV4-1; CDR3 protein: ASTYRDGYEQY
D gene: -; J gene: TRBJ1-1; V gene: TRBV6-2/TRBV6-3; CDR3 protein: ASSYGYTEAF
D gene: -; J gene: TRBJ2-1; V gene: TRBV28; CDR3 protein: ASRRGVNEQF
D gene: -; J gene: TRBJ1-1; V gene: TRBV7-2; CDR3 protein: ASIPAPRDPEAF
D gene: -; J gene: TRBJ2-2; V gene: TRBV5-4; CDR3 protein: ASSLAGANTGELF
D gene: -; J gene: TRBJ2-7; V gene: TRBV20-1; CDR3 protein: SVTSKGRTNEQY
D gene: TRBD2; J gene: TRBJ2-2; V gene: TRBV6-2/TRBV6-3; CDR3 protein: ASRGLADTGELF
D gene: -; J gene: TRBJ2-5; V gene: TRBV15; CDR3 protein: ATRAVGETQY
D gene: -; J gene: TRBJ1-5; V gene: TRBV6-2/TRBV6-3; CDR3 protein: ASSSPTSPNQPQH
D gene: TRBD1; J gene: TRBJ1-5; V gene: TRBV12-3/TRBV12-4; CDR3 protein: ASSLVPGGGYTSNQPQH
D gene: -; J gene: TRBJ1-1; V gene: TRBV2; CDR3 protein: ASSEWPNTEAF
D gene: TRBD2; J gene: TRBJ2-3; V gene: TRBV12-5; CDR3 protein: ASGLVLRGGDTQY
D gene: -; J gene: TRBJ2-3; V gene: TRBV14; CDR3 protein: ASSQFDRHTDTQY
D gene: TRBD1; J gene: TRBJ2-1; V gene: TRBV4-1; CDR3 protein: ASSQEPQGAGEQF
D gene: -; J gene: TRBJ2-1; V gene: TRBV29-1; CDR3 protein: SVEAPNNEQF
D gene: -; J gene: TRBJ2-3; V gene: TRBV7-9; CDR3 protein: ASSLDWRLKY